The 8 T cell receptor beta chains below come from one sample, sequenced in a study of OX40 agonist ivuxolimab in advanced cancers. Repertoires were generated with immunoSEQ multiplex PCR, while TCRdb's copy carries only in-frame clones and drops some. The sample shows fewer than 95,000 clones, around 84% of them seen only once. This specimen consisted of CD4+ or CD8+ T cells sorted from blood, obtained in a trial of the OX40 agonist ivuxolimab. The receptors were sampled from an adult with an advanced solid tumor such as melanoma, head and neck, liver or kidney cancer.

The chain uses TRBV27 and TRBJ2-7; D is perhaps TRBD1 (6 bases). The CDR3 is made up of 16 amino acids. Germline V gene sequence: CDR1 MNHEY, CDR2 SMNVEV (reference sequence). The V gene lost 6 bases and the J gene lost 2 bases, with 20 bases spanning the gap. CDR3 residues: CASRPEQGNGAYEQYV. Here the CDR3 DNA reads TGTGCCAGCAGGCCCGAACAGGGAAACGGGGCCTACGAGCAGTACGTC.

This chain joins TRBV7-9 and TRBJ2-4; D unresolved. V lost 1 base to trimming and J lost 6 bases, with 13 bases between them. There are 15 residues in the CDR3. The germline gives CDR1 SEHNR, CDR2 FQNEAQ (reference sequence). The DNA for the CDR3 is TGTGCCAGCAGCTTAGGGTCCGGGTATGGAAACATTCAGTACTTC. It codes for CASSLGSGYGNIQYF.

This clone was seen repeatedly, ten times or more. The chain employs TRBV15 and TRBJ1-1; tentative D call: TRBD1 (5 bases). The germline V gene encodes CDR1 LNHNV and CDR2 YYDKDF (reference sequence). The CDR3 consists of 14 residues. Deletions cut 0 bases from V and 4 bases from J, with 9 bases between. Written as DNA, the CDR3 is TGTGCCACCAGCAGAGATCCGGGGGTCACTGAAGCTTTCTTT. It is translated as CATSRDPGVTEAFF.

V usage is TRBV7-2 and J usage is TRBJ2-2; D unclear. Deletions cut 5 bases from V and 1 base from J, with 11 bases between. The CDR3 spans 15 residues. Germline-derived CDR1 and CDR2 are SGHTA and FQGNSA. Written as DNA, the CDR3 is TGTGCCAGCAGCCTAGTACTCGGGAACACCGGGGAGCTGTTTTTT. This encodes CASSLVLGNTGELFF.

The chain uses TRBV27 and TRBJ2-1, with D tentatively TRBD1 (5 bases). The CDR3 contains 13 residues. Trimming took off 5 bases at V and 6 bases at J, with 11 bases between the two ends. Germline loops: CDR1 MNHEY, CDR2 SMNVEV (reference sequence). This CDR3 is CASSPREANEQFF. CDR3 nucleotides: TGTGCCAGCAGTCCCAGGGAAGCCAATGAGCAGTTCTTC.

The chain is built from TRBV7-9 and TRBJ2-7; D remains ambiguous. Deletions cut 1 base from V and 5 bases from J, with 3 bases between. The CDR3 has 11 amino acids. Germline V CDR1 and CDR2: SEHNR, FQNEAQ (reference sequence). This CDR3 is CASSLVDEQYV. CDR3 nucleotide sequence: TGTGCCAGCAGCTTAGTAGACGAGCAGTACGTC.

This sequence joins TRBV9 and TRBJ2-1, with D possibly being TRBD2 (6 bases). The CDR3 is 16 residues long. With 0 bases removed from V and 5 bases from J, the gap between germline ends came to 15 bases. Germline CDR1 SGDLS, CDR2 YYNGEE. The CDR3 protein is CASSVGGGTVDNEQFF. In DNA form, the CDR3 reads TGTGCCAGCAGCGTAGGGGGCGGGACCGTCGACAATGAGCAGTTCTTC.

The genes are TRBV28 and TRBJ2-1; 7 bases are shared with TRBD2. CDR1 is MDHEN and CDR2 is SYDVKM in the germline V gene. J was trimmed by 4 bases and V by 4 bases; bases with no gene match: 10. This CDR3 has 16 amino acids. The CDR3 here is CASSWMGGGGYNEQFF. Here the CDR3 DNA reads TGTGCCAGCAGTTGGATGGGAGGCGGGGGTTACAATGAGCAGTTCTTC.